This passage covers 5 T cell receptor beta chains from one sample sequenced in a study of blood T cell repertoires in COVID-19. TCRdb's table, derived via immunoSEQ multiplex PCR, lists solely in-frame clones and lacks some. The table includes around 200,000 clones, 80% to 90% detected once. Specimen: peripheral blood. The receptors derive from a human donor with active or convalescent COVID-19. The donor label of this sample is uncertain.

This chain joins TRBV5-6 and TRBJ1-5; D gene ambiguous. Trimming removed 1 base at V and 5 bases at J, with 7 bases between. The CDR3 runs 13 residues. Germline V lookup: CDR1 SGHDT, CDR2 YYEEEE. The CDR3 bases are TGTGCCAGCAGCTTGTCCGGGTATCAGCCCCAGCATTTT. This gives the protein CASSLSGYQPQHF.

CDR3: CASSSRRGGRAAWGTDTQYF. The CDR3 nucleotides read TGCGCCAGCAGCTCCCGCCGGGGCGGGAGGGCCGCTTGGGGCACAGATACGCAGTATTTT. The V call is TRBV5-1, the J call TRBJ2-3; 9 positions agree with TRBD2. V lost 3 bases to trimming and J lost 1 base; unmatched junction nucleotides: 18. Germline V gene sequence: CDR1 SGHRS, CDR2 YFSETQ. The CDR3 spans 20 residues.

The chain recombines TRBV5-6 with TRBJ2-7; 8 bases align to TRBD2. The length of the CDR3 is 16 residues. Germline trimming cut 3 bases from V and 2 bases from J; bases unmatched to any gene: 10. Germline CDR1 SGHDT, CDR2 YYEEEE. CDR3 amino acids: CASSSRLAPAPYEQYF. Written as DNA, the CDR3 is TGTGCCAGCAGCTCCCGACTAGCGCCTGCCCCCTACGAGCAGTACTTC.

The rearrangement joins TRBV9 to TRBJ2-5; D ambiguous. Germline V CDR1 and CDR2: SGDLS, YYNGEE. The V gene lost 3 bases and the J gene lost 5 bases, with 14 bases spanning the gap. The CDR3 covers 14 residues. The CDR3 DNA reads TGTGCCAGCAGCGAGCAGGCTACCAGGGAGACCCAGTACTTC. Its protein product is CASSEQATRETQYF.

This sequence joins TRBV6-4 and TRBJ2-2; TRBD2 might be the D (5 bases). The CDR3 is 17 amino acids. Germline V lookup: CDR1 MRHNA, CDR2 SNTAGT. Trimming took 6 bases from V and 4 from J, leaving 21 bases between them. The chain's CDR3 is CASRPERYRASTGELFF. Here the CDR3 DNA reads TGTGCCAGCAGACCGGAGCGGTACCGAGCGTCCACCGGGGAGCTGTTTTTT.